The subject of this entry is one T cell receptor (beta chain). Assay used: immunoSEQ multiplex PCR; TCRdb lists only in-frame clones, some missing. In the table there are a few hundred thousand clones, over 85% of which are singletons. Germline V gene data show CDR1 as MDHEN and CDR2 as SYDVKM. This CDR3 comprises 17 residues. Trimming took 4 bases from V and 4 from J; bases not matched to a gene: 13. These data come from a study of blood T cell repertoires in COVID-19. The chain is built from TRBV28 and TRBJ2-1; 7 positions match TRBD1. Specimen: peripheral blood. This clonotype was obtained from a woman in her sixties with COVID-19, enrolled during active disease. As DNA, the CDR3 is TGTGCCAGCAGTTCTGGGGTTGGAGACAGGGTATACAATGAGCAGTTCTTC. This translates into CASSSGVGDRVYNEQFF.